This T cell receptor (beta chain) comes out of a study of STAT3 mutations in large granular lymphocyte leukemia. The V and J ends lost 0 bases and 10 bases, in that order; junction bases with no gene match: 6. The CDR3 is 15 amino acids. CDR1 is SGHRS, CDR2 YFSETQ, per germline. Assay used: immunoSEQ multiplex PCR; TCRdb lists only in-frame clones, some missing. The sample lists over 10,000 clones, 76% occurring once. Regarding the study as a whole: Every T-LGLL patient had at least one immunodominant TCRbeta clonotype. After therapy, about 30% of the 18 patients switched clonotypes, all new clones STAT3 wild type.

Of note for this clone: Its target is unknown.

The TCR was taken from a man aged 60-69 years with T-cell large granular lymphocyte leukemia. Some clones in this sample may be carry-over from other donors' samples. The sequenced sample consisted of peripheral blood mononuclear cells. This sequence joins TRBV5-1 and TRBJ2-6; 8 positions match TRBD2. The DNA of the CDR3 is TGCGCCAGCAGCTTGGGACGGGGGGGGTATAACGTCCTGACTTTC. Translated: CASSLGRGGYNVLTF.